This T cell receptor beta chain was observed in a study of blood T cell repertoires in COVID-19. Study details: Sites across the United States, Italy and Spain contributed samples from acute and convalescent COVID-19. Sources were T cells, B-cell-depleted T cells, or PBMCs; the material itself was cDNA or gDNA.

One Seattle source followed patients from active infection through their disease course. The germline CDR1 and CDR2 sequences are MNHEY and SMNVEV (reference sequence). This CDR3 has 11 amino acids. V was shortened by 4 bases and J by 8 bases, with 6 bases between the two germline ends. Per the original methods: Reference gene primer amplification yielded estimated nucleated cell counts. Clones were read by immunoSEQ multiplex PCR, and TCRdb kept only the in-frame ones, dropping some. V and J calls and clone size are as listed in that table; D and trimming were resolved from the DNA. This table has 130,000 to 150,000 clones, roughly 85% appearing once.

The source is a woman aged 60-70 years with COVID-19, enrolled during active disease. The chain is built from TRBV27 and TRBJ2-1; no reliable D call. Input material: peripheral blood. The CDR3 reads CASSYAYEQFF. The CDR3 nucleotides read TGTGCCAGCAGTTACGCGTATGAGCAGTTCTTC.